The T cell receptor beta chain described here comes from a study of cytomegalovirus exposure and HLA in healthy donors. It was healthy bone marrow donors who served as donors. Broader study findings: Among TCR beta chains of equal frequency, HLA-associated ones were more clonally expanded in a later analysis.

Primers: 60 Vbeta forward and 13 Jbeta reverse. Measured with immunoSEQ multiplex PCR; TCRdb has only the in-frame clones, and not every one. The sample lists under 250,000 clones; approximately 78% were seen once. On this clone: Its antigen remains unidentified.

CDR1 is GTSNPN, CDR2 SVGIG, per germline (reference sequence). V gave up 0 bases and J gave up 2 bases, with 8 bases separating them. The CDR3 length is 13 residues. The rearrangement links TRBV30 to TRBJ2-7, with D unresolved. The sequence was obtained from a woman aged 35 to 49 in good health and CMV-seronegative. Sequencing was carried out using PBMCs. CDR3 sequence reads: CAWSVGRAYEQYF. CDR3 DNA: TGTGCCTGGAGTGTTGGTAGAGCCTACGAGCAGTACTTC.